The 13 T cell receptor beta chains given below trace back to one sample, sequenced in a study of shared clonotypes between healthy human individuals. The data were produced by immunoSEQ multiplex PCR, yet TCRdb's version contains in-frame clones alone and is incomplete. The sample has 2,500,000 or so clones, 85% to 95% seen once. Sequenced: naive CD4+ T cells from PBMCs. Indicated subset: CD45RA+ positively selected. These receptor sequences come from a man between 18 and 29 years old in good health. Some clones in this sample may be carry-over from other donors' samples.

In its sample, this clone was seen once. The chain combines TRBV11-3 with TRBJ2-2; D is ambiguous. Germline V lookup: CDR1 SGHNT, CDR2 YENEEA. The CDR3 is 14 residues long. V was shortened by 0 bases and J by 5 bases, with 7 bases between the two germline ends. CDR3 nucleotide sequence: TGTGCCAGCAGCTTAGAAATCGGGACCGGGGAGCTGTTTTTT. Translating gives CASSLEIGTGELFF.

J is TRBJ1-1 and V is TRBV7-3, with a possible D match to TRBD1 (5 bases). CDR1 and CDR2 from the germline V gene are SGHTA and FQGTGA. CDR3 length: 15 residues. With 5 bases removed from V and 5 bases from J, the gap between germline ends came to 18 bases. This CDR3 reads CASSLMGGKVTEAFF. CDR3 nucleotides: TGTGCCAGCAGCCTCATGGGGGGGAAGGTGACTGAAGCTTTCTTT.

The chain employs TRBV28 and TRBJ2-2; a possible D gene is TRBD2 (5 bases). CDR1 and CDR2 (germline): MDHEN, SYDVKM. The V end was cut by 9 bases, the J end by 4 bases, with 15 bases between. This CDR3 is 14 amino acids long. The CDR3 DNA reads as TGTGCCAGTGAAGACTACTCGACCACCGGGGAGCTGTTTTTT. It encodes CASEDYSTTGELFF.

Details on this clone: Other nucleotide sequences from this sample produce the same CDR3. V and J are TRBV5-1 and TRBJ1-3; D is ambiguous. In germline, CDR1 is SGHRS, CDR2 YFSETQ. V lost 2 bases, J lost 0 bases, and 6 bases lay in between. The CDR3 consists of 14 residues. The CDR3 sequence: CASSFDGSGNTIYF. The CDR3 bases are TGCGCCAGCAGCTTCGATGGCTCTGGAAACACCATATATTTT. The full variable domain, in which reference TRBV5-1 and TRBJ1-3 provide the parts outside the CDR3, is KAGVTQTPRYLIKTRGQQVTLSCSPISGHRSVSWYQQTPGQGLQFLFEYFSETQRNKGNFPGRFSGRQFSNSRSEMNVSTLELGDSALYLCASSFDGSGNTIYFGEGSWLTVV.

V gene TRBV13 combines with J gene TRBJ2-7; D gene uncertain. V lost 2 bases and J lost 2, with 13 bases in between. CDR1 and CDR2 from the germline V gene are PRHDT and FYEKMQ (reference sequence). This CDR3 comprises 15 residues. The CDR3 spells CASSLPRKGPYEQYF. The DNA of the CDR3 is TGTGCCAGCAGCTTACCCCGTAAAGGTCCCTACGAGCAGTACTTC.

A remark on this clone: An end of the junction differs from the germline gene, which may be a read error. The chain carries TRBV28 and TRBJ1-1; D is undetermined. The CDR3 contains 10 residues. Germline V gene data show CDR1 as MDHEN and CDR2 as SYDVKM. CDR3 sequence reads: CASGNIEAFF. CDR3 bases: TGTGCCAGCGGAAACATTGAAGCTTTCTTT.

This chain links TRBV20-1 with TRBJ2-1, with D maybe TRBD2 (5 bases). The CDR3 length is 11 residues. Germline V gene data show CDR1 as DFQATT and CDR2 as SNEGSKA (reference sequence). The V gene lost 2 bases and the J gene lost 10 bases, with 9 bases spanning the gap. The CDR3 is CSARRDGEQFF. The CDR3 region has the DNA TGCAGTGCTAGACGGGATGGGGAGCAGTTCTTC.

The chain joins TRBV7-8 to TRBJ2-3, with D tentatively TRBD1 or TRBD2 (5 bases each). Germline V gene sequence: CDR1 SGHVS, CDR2 FQNEAQ. There are 15 residues in the CDR3. Trimming took off 6 bases at V and 4 bases at J, with 17 bases between the two ends. The CDR3 here is CASRNRRGAPDTQYF. Written as DNA, the CDR3 is TGTGCCAGCAGAAATAGAAGAGGGGCCCCAGATACGCAGTATTTT.

V is TRBV28 and J is TRBJ1-5, with 7 nucleotides matching TRBD1. CDR3 length: 16 residues. The germline V gene encodes CDR1 MDHEN and CDR2 SYDVKM. J was trimmed by 2 bases and V by 5 bases; bases with no gene match: 9. CDR3 protein: CASSLPQGRGNQPQHF. In DNA, the CDR3 is TGTGCCAGCAGTCTCCCACAGGGGCGAGGCAATCAGCCCCAGCATTTT.

The genes are TRBV6-1 and TRBJ1-3; 8 bases line up with TRBD1. V lost 4 bases, J lost 2 bases, and 4 bases stayed unmatched. The germline gives CDR1 MNHNS, CDR2 SASEGT. This CDR3 spans 15 amino acids. The DNA for the CDR3 is TGTGCCAGCAGTGCCGGGGACAGGACTGGAAACACCATATATTTT. Amino acid sequence: CASSAGDRTGNTIYF.

This clone has just one count. V usage is TRBV5-1 and J usage is TRBJ2-3; 10 nucleotides align to TRBD2. The CDR3 contains 15 residues. J lost 7 bases, V lost 6 bases, and 11 bases had no gene match. In germline, CDR1 is SGHRS, CDR2 YFSETQ. In nucleotides, the CDR3 is TGCGCCAGCATAAAACGAGCGGGAGGGAAGAATACGCAGTATTTT. This sequence encodes CASIKRAGGKNTQYF.

The chain carries TRBV6-5 and TRBJ2-7; the D gene is possibly TRBD2 (7 bases). CDR3 length: 13 amino acids. Germline V gene sequence: CDR1 MNHEY, CDR2 SVGAGI. V dropped 2 bases and J dropped 5 bases, with 10 bases sitting between them. CDR3 nucleotides: TGTGCCAGCAGTTACGGGGGGGCCAACGAGCAGTACTTC. This encodes CASSYGGANEQYF.

V gene TRBV10-3 combines with J gene TRBJ1-2, with a possible D match to TRBD1 (6 bases). Per the germline V gene, CDR1 is ENHRY and CDR2 is SYGVKD. This CDR3 has 15 amino acids. The germline V and J ends were trimmed by 3 bases and 3 bases, with 14 bases remaining between them. CDR3 region: CAISELTGEDYGYTF. The CDR3 nucleotides read TGTGCCATCAGTGAACTGACAGGAGAGGACTATGGCTACACCTTC.